The clone carrying this T cell receptor beta chain was recorded only once. Its cognate antigen is unknown. This specimen belongs to a study of CD8+CD57+ T cells in acquired aplastic anemia. Study-level background: When averaged, DNA from sorted CD4+ and CD8+ cells came to 2.5 to 3.5 ug. On average, healthy donors gave around 9.9 million reads for CD4+ cells.

With 0 bases clipped from V and 9 bases from J, the junction kept 5 bases outside the gene matches. Germline V gene lookup returns CDR1 MNHNS and CDR2 SASEGT. CDR3 length: 16 amino acids. Study-wide results and limits: The study identified twenty-nine CD8+ CDR3 sequences shared by patients and controls.

According to the study, genomic DNA was the template for TCR beta VDJ and CDR3 profiling. TCRdb reprocessed the reads via MiXCR and lists one record per CDR3 protein. The sample lists around 400,000 distinct CDR3 sequences, approximately 70% occurring once. The V gene is TRBV6-1, the J gene TRBJ1-6, with 10 nucleotides matching TRBD1. The receptor comes from a human donor in good health, serving as a control. Sequences were obtained from sorted CD4+, CD8+, or CD8+CD57+ T cells (not recorded which) from PBMCs. The CDR3 region is CASSEAAGQGGSPLHF. The CDR3, as DNA: TGTGCCAGCAGTGAAGCGGCAGGACAGGGGGGTTCACCCCTCCACTTT.